This T cell receptor beta chain came from a study of blood T cell repertoires in COVID-19. Study overall: Sites across the United States, Italy and Spain contributed samples from acute and convalescent COVID-19.

Profiled with immunoSEQ multiplex PCR; TCRdb holds only in-frame clones, not every one. The data show about 28,000 clones, with approximately 84% seen just once and about a sixth held by the top ten. The CDR3 has 13 residues. V shed 5 bases and J 7 bases; nucleotides not matched to a gene: 8. Germline V lookup: CDR1 SGHVS, CDR2 FQNEAQ. V and J are TRBV7-8 and TRBJ2-7; TRBD1 agrees at 7 bases. This clonotype originated in a woman aged 55-69 years with acute or convalescent COVID-19. Sequencing used peripheral blood. The CDR3 DNA reads as TGTGCCAGCAGCGTCACAGGGGCATGGGAGCAGTACTTC. Its protein is CASSVTGAWEQYF.